These 21 T cell receptor beta chains originate from one sample sequenced in a study of T-cell reconstitution after alpha-beta-depleted transplantation in children. Library preparation (for TCRbeta) was performed with unique molecular identifiers. Each CDR3 protein is one row after TCRdb ran MiXCR on the PCR reads. The sample lists approximately 590,000 distinct CDR3 sequences, more than 9% occurring once. The sample was PBMCs from the stem cell graft donor, taken from the stem cell graft. Receptors were obtained from a human donor who donated a stem cell graft to a child with acute myeloid leukemia.

This clonotype appeared many times. The chain is built from TRBV20-1 and TRBJ2-1; D perhaps matches TRBD2 (6 bases). The CDR3 covers 16 residues. CDR1 is DFQATT, CDR2 SNEGSKA, per germline (reference sequence). V was shortened by 5 bases and J by 6 bases, with 23 bases between the two germline ends. CDR3 residues: CSASPPQRVNLNEQFF. CDR3 bases: TGCAGTGCTTCCCCCCCCCAGCGGGTAAACCTCAATGAGCAGTTCTTC.

This clonotype has a count of ten or more. The CDR3 region has the DNA TGCAGCGTTGATCAGGGATATGAGCAGTTCTTC. It codes for CSVDQGYEQFF. V is TRBV29-1 and J is TRBJ2-1; D possibly corresponds to TRBD1 (5 bases). CDR3 length equals 11 residues. The germline CDR1 and CDR2 sequences are SQVTM and ANQGSEA. V was clipped by 3 bases and J by 8 bases, with 8 bases between them.

This clonotype was seen ten or more times. V gene TRBV12-3 or TRBV12-4 combines with J gene TRBJ1-1; no reliable D call. The CDR3 is 14 residues long. Trimming removed 4 bases at V and 1 base at J, with 10 bases between. The CDR3 region is CASSSLARNTEAFF. The CDR3 coding sequence is TGTGCCAGCAGTTCCCTAGCGAGGAACACTGAAGCTTTCTTT.

This clonotype was detected a few times. V usage is TRBV5-1 and J usage is TRBJ2-1; D perhaps matches TRBD2 (6 bases). Germline assignment: CDR1 SGHRS and CDR2 YFSETQ. The CDR3 runs to 14 residues. The germline V and J ends were trimmed by 4 bases and 2 bases, with 10 bases remaining between them. DNA for the CDR3: TGCGCCAGCAGCCGCGGGGCAGCCTACAATGAGCAGTTCTTC. Its protein is CASSRGAAYNEQFF. Full variable domain (remainder filled in from reference TRBV5-1 and TRBJ2-1): KAGVTQTPRYLIKTRGQQVTLSCSPISGHRSVSWYQQTPGQGLQFLFEYFSETQRNKGNFPGRFSGRQFSNSRSEMNVSTLELGDSALYLCASSRGAAYNEQFFGPGTRLTVL.

This clonotype has at least ten counts. The CDR3 region is CSVQRENTGELFF. The CDR3 coding sequence is TGCAGCGTTCAGCGGGAGAACACCGGGGAGCTGTTTTTT. The chain has TRBV29-1 and TRBJ2-2; the match to TRBD2 covers 7 bases. Germline CDR1 is SQVTM and CDR2 is ANQGSEA. The ends lost 5 bases at V and 1 base at J; junction bases unmatched: 1. The CDR3 spans 13 residues.

This clonotype showed up many times. This chain joins TRBV11-3 and TRBJ2-7; 9 bases fit TRBD2. CDR1 is SGHNT, CDR2 YENEEA, per germline. This CDR3 is built from 19 residues. V lost 4 bases, J lost 10 bases, and 26 bases stayed unmatched. The CDR3 loop is CASSSGVGGSGRKVFQQYF. In nucleotides, the CDR3 is TGTGCCAGCAGCTCGGGTGTGGGTGGGAGCGGGAGGAAGGTCTTTCAACAGTACTTC.

The chain couples TRBV24-1 to TRBJ2-1; 12 bases are a match to TRBD2. The J segment lost 6 bases and the V segment lost 4 bases, leaving 6 bases of the junction unmatched. Germline-derived CDR1 and CDR2 are KGHDR and SFDVKD. The CDR3 loop spans 16 amino acids. For the CDR3, the DNA is TGTGCCACCAGTGACCCGACTAGCGGGGGTGTCAATGAGCAGTTCTTC. Protein sequence: CATSDPTSGGVNEQFF.

The chain links TRBV12-3 or TRBV12-4 to TRBJ1-4, with 8 bases fitting TRBD1. The trim removed 6 bases at V and 4 bases at J, leaving 7 bases unmatched. The CDR3 runs to 15 residues. CDR3 DNA: TGTGCCAGCAGCCTACCACAGGGGGGTAATGAAAAACTGTTTTTT. It translates to CASSLPQGGNEKLFF.

Ten or more counts support this clonotype. The CDR3 DNA follows: TGTGCCAGCAGTGGGACTCGGGGTAGCGCTGGAAACACCATATATTTT. This codes for CASSGTRGSAGNTIYF. V and J are TRBV2 and TRBJ1-3; D is unresolved. CDR3 length: 16 residues. V lost 4 bases and J lost 2, with 15 bases in between. Germline assignment: CDR1 SNHLY and CDR2 FYNNEI.

This clonotype was counted a few times. The rearrangement uses TRBV7-2 and TRBJ2-7, with 8 bases that match TRBD2. Germline CDR1 SGHTA, CDR2 FQGNSA. The CDR3 sequence is 14 residues long. Trimming removed 3 bases from V and 5 bases from J; junction bases left unmatched: 6. This chain's CDR3 is CASSLREVFDEQYF. Written as DNA, the CDR3 is TGTGCCAGCAGCTTGCGGGAGGTGTTTGACGAGCAGTACTTC.

This clonotype was counted only a few times. The chain links TRBV27 to TRBJ2-3; 12 nucleotides match TRBD2. The CDR3 runs to 20 residues. The germline V gene encodes CDR1 MNHEY and CDR2 SMNVEV (reference sequence). V lost 2 bases and J lost 4; bases outside the gene matches: 16. The CDR3 DNA sequence: TGTGCCAGCAGTTTACCGAGCCCTCCCCTAGCGGGAGGGGGGTCAGATACGCAGTATTTT. The encoded protein is CASSLPSPPLAGGGSDTQYF.

Many counts were recorded for this clonotype. The chain is built from TRBV20-1 and TRBJ2-7; D not resolved. The CDR3 is made up of 12 amino acids. Germline V gives CDR1 DFQATT, CDR2 SNEGSKA (reference sequence). Between the trimmed V and J ends, which lost 6 bases and 2 bases, there was a span of 11 bases. The CDR3 nucleotides are TGCAGTGCAATGACATTTACCTACGAGCAGTACTTC. Protein: CSAMTFTYEQYF.

This clonotype has a handful of counts. J is TRBJ1-6 and V is TRBV6-2 or TRBV6-3; TRBD1 matches at 10 bases. The trim removed 6 bases at V and 9 bases at J, leaving 2 bases unmatched. The CDR3 totals 13 residues. CDR1 MNHEY and CDR2 SVGEGT come from the germline V gene. The CDR3 protein is CASRGQGSSPLHF. Here the CDR3 DNA reads TGTGCCAGCAGGGGACAGGGGTCTTCACCCCTCCACTTT.

For the CDR3, the DNA is TGTGCCAGCAGTTACGTTGGTAGCGGGAGTGTCACGCAGTATTTT. Residues: CASSYVGSGSVTQYF. V gene TRBV6-2 or TRBV6-3 combines with J gene TRBJ2-3; 9 positions agree with TRBD2. The CDR3 has 15 amino acids. The germline V gene encodes CDR1 MNHEY and CDR2 SVGEGT. With V trimmed by 2 bases and J by 9 bases, 9 bases remained unmatched.

This clonotype was seen a few times. The chain joins TRBV24-1 to TRBJ2-1, with 13 bases that match TRBD2. Germline V CDR1 and CDR2: KGHDR, SFDVKD. The CDR3 length is 19 residues. V gave up 4 bases and J gave up 7 bases; unmatched junction bases: 15. In nucleotides, the CDR3 is TGTGCCACCAGTGACGGCGGGACTAGCGGGACCGGCGTGTTGAATGAGCAGTTCTTC. Amino acids: CATSDGGTSGTGVLNEQFF.

The chain joins TRBV14 to TRBJ2-1, with unresolved D. From germline, CDR1 is SGHDN and CDR2 FVKESK. V lost 7 bases to trimming and J lost 7 bases, with 14 bases between them. This CDR3 comprises 13 residues. As DNA, the CDR3 is TGTGCCAGCACCGAAAGGAATAGGAATGAGCAGTTCTTC. Translated: CASTERNRNEQFF.

This clonotype was detected only a few times. V is TRBV20-1 and J is TRBJ1-2; 7 nucleotides align to TRBD1. The CDR3 has 12 residues. Germline loops: CDR1 DFQATT, CDR2 SNEGSKA (reference sequence). J gave up 7 bases and V 6 bases, and 8 bases lay outside the gene matches. CDR3 coding DNA: TGCAGTGCCCCTACAGGGGTCGGTGGCTACACCTTC. Its protein product is CSAPTGVGGYTF.

This clonotype was observed a few times. J is TRBJ2-3 and V is TRBV12-3 or TRBV12-4; D could derive from TRBD1 or TRBD2 (5 bases each). The CDR3 loop spans 15 amino acids. V lost 3 bases to trimming and J lost 2 bases, with 12 bases between them. The CDR3 DNA is TGTGCCAGCAGTTTTGGGGGAATTCTCACAGATACGCAGTATTTT. This gives the protein CASSFGGILTDTQYF.

Ten or more counts support this clonotype. The V gene is TRBV6-5, the J gene TRBJ2-1; 9 bases match TRBD1. The trim removed 0 bases at V and 7 bases at J, leaving 13 bases unmatched. The CDR3 has 18 residues. In germline, CDR1 is MNHEY, CDR2 SVGAGI. Here the CDR3 DNA reads TGTGCCAGCAGTTACTCGATATGGGAGACAGGGGGTTCAAATGAGCAGTTCTTC. The encoded protein is CASSYSIWETGGSNEQFF.

This chain connects TRBV7-9 to TRBJ1-6; D is uncertain. CDR1 and CDR2 (germline): SEHNR, FQNEAQ (reference sequence). The CDR3 totals 15 residues. The ends were cut back, 4 bases at V and 5 bases at J, with 12 bases in the middle. In nucleotides, the CDR3 is TGTGCCAGCAGCTCTCAGTGGCCCAATAATTCACCCCTCCACTTT. Translation gives CASSSQWPNNSPLHF.

At least ten counts were recorded for this clonotype. J is TRBJ2-1 and V is TRBV6-1; TRBD2 matches 14 bases. Germline CDR1 and CDR2: MNHNS and SASEGT. The CDR3 totals 15 residues. Trimming cost V 4 bases and J 7 bases; bases outside gene matches: 3. The CDR3 protein is CASSGLAGGGNEQFF. The DNA of the CDR3 is TGTGCCAGCAGTGGACTAGCGGGAGGGGGGAATGAGCAGTTCTTC.